This T cell receptor beta chain was retrieved from a study of metastatic and nonmetastatic thyroid tumors. On the study more broadly: Repertoires from malignant and benign thyroid patients were compared across blood and tumor or nodule tissue. Study-wide points: For both blood and tumor, malignant thyroid tumors reportedly showed significantly higher TCR beta diversity than benign nodules did.

This CDR3 region has 11 residues. Trimming took off 6 bases at V and 4 bases at J, with 4 bases between the two ends. CDR1 and CDR2 from the germline V gene are MNHEY and SVGEGT. The table lists this clone with a few counts. What it binds is unknown. No patient had received any treatment before thyroid surgery. Study processing details: CDR3 was compared across clinicopathological groups, and the resulting differences were used to build a distant-metastasis classifier for papillary thyroid cancer. TCRdb re-processed the PCR reads through MiXCR. TCRdb's processing, not the authors' own work, is the source of the V and J calls. This sample has 11,000 to 15,000 clones, with 3.6% found just once.

The chain employs TRBV6-2 or TRBV6-3 and TRBJ1-3, with no clear D. Sequencing input: tumor tissue. This TCR came from a female donor with papillary thyroid cancer or a benign thyroid nodule (not recorded which). Some clones in this sample may be carry-over from other donors' samples. CDR3 protein: CASRYGNTIYF. For the CDR3, the DNA is TGTGCCAGCAGATACGGAAACACCATATATTTT.